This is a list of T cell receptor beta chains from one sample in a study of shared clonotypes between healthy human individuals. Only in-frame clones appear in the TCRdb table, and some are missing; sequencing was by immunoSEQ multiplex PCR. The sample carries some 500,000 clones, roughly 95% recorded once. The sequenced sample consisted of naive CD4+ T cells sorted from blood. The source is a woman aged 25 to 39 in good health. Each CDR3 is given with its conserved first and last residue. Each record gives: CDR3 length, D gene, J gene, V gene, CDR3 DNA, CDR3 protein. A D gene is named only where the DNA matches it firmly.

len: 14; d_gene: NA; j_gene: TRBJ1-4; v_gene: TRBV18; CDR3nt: TGTGCCAGCTCACCAAGGGGGAGCAGTGAAAAACTGTTTTTT; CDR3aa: CASSPRGSSEKLFF
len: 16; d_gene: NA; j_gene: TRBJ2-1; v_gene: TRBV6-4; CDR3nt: TGTGCCAGCAGTGACTACCTATCGACGCCCACAGGGCAGCAGTTCTTC; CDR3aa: CASSDYLSTPTGQQFF
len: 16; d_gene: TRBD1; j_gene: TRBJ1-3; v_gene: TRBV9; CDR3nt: TGTGCCAGCAGCCCACGGGGACAGTCCTCTGGAAACACCATATATTTT; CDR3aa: CASSPRGQSSGNTIYF
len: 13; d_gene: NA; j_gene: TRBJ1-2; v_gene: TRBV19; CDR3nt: TGTGCCAGTAGTATGGCAGGGGTGAAAGGCTACACCTTC; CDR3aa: CASSMAGVKGYTF
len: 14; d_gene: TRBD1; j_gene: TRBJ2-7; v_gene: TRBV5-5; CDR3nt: TGTGCCAGCAGCCCAGGGACAGGCCGCTACGAGCAGTACTTC; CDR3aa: CASSPGTGRYEQYF
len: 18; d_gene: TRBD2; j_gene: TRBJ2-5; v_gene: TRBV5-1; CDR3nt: TGCGCCAGCAGCTTGGCCGGAGGCGGGAGGACCCTACAAGAGACCCAGTACTTC; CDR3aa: CASSLAGGGRTLQETQYF
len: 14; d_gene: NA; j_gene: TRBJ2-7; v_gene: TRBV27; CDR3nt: TGTGCCAGCAGTTTATCGGACGCTCAACACGAGCAGTACTTC; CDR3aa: CASSLSDAQHEQYF
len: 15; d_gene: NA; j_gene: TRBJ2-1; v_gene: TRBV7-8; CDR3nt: TGTGCCAGCAGCCAAGAGCTAAGCTCCTACAATGAGCAGTTCTTC; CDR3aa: CASSQELSSYNEQFF
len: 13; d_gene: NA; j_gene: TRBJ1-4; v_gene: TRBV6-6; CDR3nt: TGTGCCAGCAAAAGCGAGGAATATGAAAAACTGTTTTTT; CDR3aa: CASKSEEYEKLFF
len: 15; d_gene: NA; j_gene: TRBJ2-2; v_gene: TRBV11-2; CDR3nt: TGTGCCAGCAGCTTTCTACAGGATACGACCGGGGAGCTGTTTTTT; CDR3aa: CASSFLQDTTGELFF
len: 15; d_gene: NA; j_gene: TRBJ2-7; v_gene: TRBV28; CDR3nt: TGTGCCAGCAACTCTCTCGCGGGGCTGGGTAACGAGCAGTACTTC; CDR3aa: CASNSLAGLGNEQYF
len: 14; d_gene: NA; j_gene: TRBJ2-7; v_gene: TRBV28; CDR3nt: TGTGCCAGCAACAGCCAGCCCTTGACCTACGAGCAGTACTTC; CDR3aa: CASNSQPLTYEQYF
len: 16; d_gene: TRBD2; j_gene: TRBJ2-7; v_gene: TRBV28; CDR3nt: TGTGCCAGCAGTTTTGGCAGACTAGCGGGAGGAGGCGAGCAGTACTTC; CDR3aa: CASSFGRLAGGGEQYF
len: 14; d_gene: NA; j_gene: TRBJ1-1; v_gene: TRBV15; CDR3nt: TGTGCCACCAGTACAGCTTCGTCGTTCACTGAAGCTTTCTTT; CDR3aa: CATSTASSFTEAFF